This TCR beta chain is drawn from a study of cytomegalovirus exposure and HLA in healthy donors. A note on this clone: Antigen: not known.

V lost 5 bases and J lost 12, with 8 bases in between. Germline-derived CDR1 and CDR2 are MNHEY and SMNVEV (reference sequence). This CDR3 spans 9 amino acids. The primer mix had 60 Vbeta and 13 Jbeta primers. The method was immunoSEQ multiplex PCR; TCRdb's version includes in-frame clones alone and lacks a portion of them. This sample has a few hundred thousand clones; roughly 91% occur once, and the top ten carry about 1.5%. Study-wide findings and caveats: Common viral pathogens (according to a later analysis) appeared linked to several of the most significant clusters.

This sequence joins TRBV27 and TRBJ2-7; D gene uncertain. The sequencing sample was made of PBMCs. The sequence derives from a girl aged 2 to 10 in good health and CMV-seronegative. The CDR3 loop reads CASSLSPYF. In nucleotides, the CDR3 is TGTGCCAGCAGTCTTTCTCCGTACTTC.